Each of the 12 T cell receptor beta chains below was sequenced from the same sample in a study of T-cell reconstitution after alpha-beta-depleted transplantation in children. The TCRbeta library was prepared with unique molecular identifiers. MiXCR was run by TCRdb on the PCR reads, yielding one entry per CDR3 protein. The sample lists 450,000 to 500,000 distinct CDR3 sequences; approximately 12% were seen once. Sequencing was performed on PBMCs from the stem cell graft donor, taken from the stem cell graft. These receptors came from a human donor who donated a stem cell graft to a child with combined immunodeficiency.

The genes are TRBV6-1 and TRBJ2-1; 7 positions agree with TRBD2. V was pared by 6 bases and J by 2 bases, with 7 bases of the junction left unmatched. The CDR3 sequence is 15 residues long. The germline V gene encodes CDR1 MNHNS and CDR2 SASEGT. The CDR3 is CASRQREEAYNEQFF. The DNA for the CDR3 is TGTGCCAGCAGGCAACGGGAGGAGGCCTACAATGAGCAGTTCTTC.

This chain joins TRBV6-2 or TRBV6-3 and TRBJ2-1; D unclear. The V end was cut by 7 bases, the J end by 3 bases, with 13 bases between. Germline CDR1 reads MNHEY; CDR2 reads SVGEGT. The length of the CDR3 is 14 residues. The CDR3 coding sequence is TGTGCCAGCATGGGCAGGCTAATCTACAATGAGCAGTTCTTC. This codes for CASMGRLIYNEQFF.

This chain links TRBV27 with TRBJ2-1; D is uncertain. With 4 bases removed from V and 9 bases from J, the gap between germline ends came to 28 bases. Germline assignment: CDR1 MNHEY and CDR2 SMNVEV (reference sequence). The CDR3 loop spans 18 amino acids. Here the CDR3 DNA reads TGTGCCAGCAGTTCCTCCCTCGGCCCAGCGAGCCAGTGGGGTGAGCAGTTCTTC. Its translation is CASSSSLGPASQWGEQFF.

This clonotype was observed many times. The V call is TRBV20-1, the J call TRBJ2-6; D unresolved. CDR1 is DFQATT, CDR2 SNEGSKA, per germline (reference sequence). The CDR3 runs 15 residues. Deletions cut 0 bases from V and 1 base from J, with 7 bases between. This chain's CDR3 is CSARDKFSGANVLTF. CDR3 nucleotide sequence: TGCAGTGCTAGAGATAAGTTTTCTGGGGCCAACGTCCTGACTTTC.

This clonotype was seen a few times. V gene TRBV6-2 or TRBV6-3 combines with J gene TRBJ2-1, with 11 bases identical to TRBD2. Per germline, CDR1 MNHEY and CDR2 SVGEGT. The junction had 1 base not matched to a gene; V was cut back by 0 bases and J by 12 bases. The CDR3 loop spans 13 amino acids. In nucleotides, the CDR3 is TGTGCCAGCAGTTACTCGCTAGCGGGGGGGCAGTTCTTC. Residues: CASSYSLAGGQFF.

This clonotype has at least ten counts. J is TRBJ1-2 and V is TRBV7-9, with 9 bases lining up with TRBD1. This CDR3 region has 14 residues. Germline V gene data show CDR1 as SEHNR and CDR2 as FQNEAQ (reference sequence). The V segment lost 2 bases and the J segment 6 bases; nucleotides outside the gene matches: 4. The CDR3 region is CASSLPTGGNGYTF. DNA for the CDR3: TGTGCCAGCAGCTTACCGACAGGGGGAAATGGCTACACCTTC.

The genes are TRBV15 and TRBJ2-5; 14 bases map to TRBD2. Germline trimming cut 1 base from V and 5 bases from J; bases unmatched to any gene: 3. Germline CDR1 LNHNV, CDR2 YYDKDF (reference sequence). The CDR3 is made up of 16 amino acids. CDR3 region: CATSRGLAGGMETQYF. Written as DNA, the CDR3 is TGTGCCACCAGCAGAGGACTAGCGGGAGGGATGGAGACCCAGTACTTC.

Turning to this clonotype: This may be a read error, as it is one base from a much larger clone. The chain's CDR3 is CASSRGLAASSYDEQFF. The CDR3, as DNA: TGTGCCAGCAGCCGAGGACTAGCGGCCAGCTCCTACGATGAGCAGTTCTTC. The V gene is TRBV11-2, the J gene TRBJ2-1, with 10 bases fitting TRBD2. Germline loops: CDR1 SGHAT, CDR2 FQNNGV. The CDR3 is 17 residues long. The variable domain in full, completed from reference TRBV11-2 and TRBJ2-1, reads EAGVAQSPRYKIIEKRQSVAFWCNPISGHATLYWYQQILGQGPKLLIQFQNNGVVDDSQLPKDRFSAERLKGVDSTLKIQPAKLEDSAVYLCASSRGLAASSYDEQFFGPGTRLTVL.

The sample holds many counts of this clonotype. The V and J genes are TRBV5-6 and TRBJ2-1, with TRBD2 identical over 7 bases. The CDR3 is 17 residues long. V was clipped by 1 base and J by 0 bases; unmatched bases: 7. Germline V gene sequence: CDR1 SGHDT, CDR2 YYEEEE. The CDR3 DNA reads TGTGCCAGCAGCTTGAATACCGGACTAGACTCCTACAATGAGCAGTTCTTC. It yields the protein CASSLNTGLDSYNEQFF. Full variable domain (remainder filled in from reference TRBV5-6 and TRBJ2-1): DAGVTQSPTHLIKTRGQQVTLRCSPKSGHDTVSWYQQALGQGPQFIFQYYEEEERQRGNFPDRFSGHQFPNYSSELNVNALLLGDSALYLCASSLNTGLDSYNEQFFGPGTRLTVL.

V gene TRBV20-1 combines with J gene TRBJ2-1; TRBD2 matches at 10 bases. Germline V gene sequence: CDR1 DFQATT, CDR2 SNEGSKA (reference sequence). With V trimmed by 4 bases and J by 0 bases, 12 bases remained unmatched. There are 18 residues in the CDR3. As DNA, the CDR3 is TGCAGTGCTATATGGGTAGCGGGAGGCGCGAGCTCCTACAATGAGCAGTTCTTC. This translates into CSAIWVAGGASSYNEQFF.

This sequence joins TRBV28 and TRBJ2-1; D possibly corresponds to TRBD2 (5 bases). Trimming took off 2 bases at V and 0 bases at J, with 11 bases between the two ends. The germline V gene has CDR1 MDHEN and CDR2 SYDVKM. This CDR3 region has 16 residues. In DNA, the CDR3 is TGTGCCAGCAGTTTAAGCGGCTCAAGCTCCTACAATGAGCAGTTCTTC. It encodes CASSLSGSSSYNEQFF.

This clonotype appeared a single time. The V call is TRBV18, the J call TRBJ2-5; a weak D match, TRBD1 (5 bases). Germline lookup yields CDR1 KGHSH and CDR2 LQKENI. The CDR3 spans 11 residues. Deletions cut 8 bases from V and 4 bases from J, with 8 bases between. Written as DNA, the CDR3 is TGTGCCAGCGGACAACTAGAGACCCAGTACTTC. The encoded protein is CASGQLETQYF.